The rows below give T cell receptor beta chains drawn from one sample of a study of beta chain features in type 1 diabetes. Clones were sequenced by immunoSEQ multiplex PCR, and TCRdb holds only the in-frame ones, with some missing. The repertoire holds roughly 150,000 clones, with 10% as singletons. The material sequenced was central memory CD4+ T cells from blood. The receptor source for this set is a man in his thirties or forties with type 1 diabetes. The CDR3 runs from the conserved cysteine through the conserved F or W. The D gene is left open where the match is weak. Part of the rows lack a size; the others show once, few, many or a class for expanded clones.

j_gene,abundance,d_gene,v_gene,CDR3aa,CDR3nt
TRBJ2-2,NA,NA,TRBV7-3,CASSLSQSNTGELFF,TGTGCCAGCAGCTTATCACAGTCAAACACCGGGGAGCTGTTTTTT
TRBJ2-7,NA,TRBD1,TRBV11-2,CASSRTGDGGYEQYF,TGTGCCAGCAGCCGGACAGGGGATGGAGGCTACGAGCAGTACTTC
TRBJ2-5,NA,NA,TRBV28,CASSSPSGGQETQYF,TGTGCCAGCAGCTCACCGTCCGGGGGCCAAGAGACCCAGTACTTC
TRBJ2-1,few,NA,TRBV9,CASSVEGASSYNEQFF,TGTGCCAGCAGCGTAGAGGGAGCAAGCTCCTACAATGAGCAGTTCTTC
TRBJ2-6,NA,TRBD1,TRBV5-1,CASSLGTGTGANVLTF,TGCGCCAGCAGCTTGGGGACAGGGACTGGGGCCAACGTCCTGACTTTC
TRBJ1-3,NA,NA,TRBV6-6,CASSYSRIASGNTIYF,TGTGCCAGCAGTTACTCGAGAATAGCCTCTGGAAACACCATATATTTT
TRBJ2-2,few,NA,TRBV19,CASSIGTSRIGELFF,TGTGCCAGTAGTATCGGGACTTCACGGATCGGGGAGCTGTTTTTT
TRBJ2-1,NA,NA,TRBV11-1,CASSIYTGYNEQFF,TGTGCCAGCAGCATCTACACAGGGTACAATGAGCAGTTCTTC
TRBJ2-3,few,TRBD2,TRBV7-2,CASSVGTSGVGFTDTQYF,TGTGCCAGCAGCGTGGGGACTAGCGGGGTCGGGTTCACAGATACGCAGTATTTT
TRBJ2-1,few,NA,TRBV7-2,CASSFDSVLPQPYNEQFF,TGTGCCAGCAGCTTCGACAGTGTTTTGCCCCAACCTTACAATGAGCAGTTCTTC
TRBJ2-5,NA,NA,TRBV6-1,CASELRYGETQYF,TGTGCCAGCGAACTACGGTATGGAGAGACCCAGTACTTC
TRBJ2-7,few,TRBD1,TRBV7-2,CASSPDRGRQYF,TGTGCCAGCAGCCCTGACAGGGGGCGCCAGTACTTC
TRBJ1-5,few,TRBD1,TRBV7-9,CASGDRGENQPQHF,TGTGCCAGTGGGGACAGGGGAGAAAATCAGCCCCAGCATTTT
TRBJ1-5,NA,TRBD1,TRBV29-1,CSVVTGASYSNQPQHF,TGCAGCGTTGTAACAGGGGCCTCTTATAGCAATCAGCCCCAGCATTTT
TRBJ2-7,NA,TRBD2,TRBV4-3,CASSQKSTSGRVGYEQYF,TGCGCCAGCAGCCAAAAAAGTACTAGCGGGAGAGTTGGCTACGAGCAGTACTTC
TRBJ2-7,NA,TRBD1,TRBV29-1,CSAGGQGQGYEQYF,TGCAGCGCCGGGGGCCAGGGACAGGGCTACGAGCAGTACTTC
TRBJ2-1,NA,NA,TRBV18,CASSPAFSNEQFF,TGTGCCAGCTCTCCAGCGTTTTCCAATGAGCAGTTCTTC